This T cell receptor beta chain was recovered during a study of blood T cell repertoires in COVID-19. About the research overall: Material from acute and convalescent COVID-19 was sourced from the United States, Italy and Spain. T cells, B-cell-depleted T cells, or PBMCs supplied cDNA or gDNA.

The data were produced by immunoSEQ multiplex PCR, yet TCRdb's version contains in-frame clones alone and is incomplete. The data show fewer than 250,000 clones, roughly 90% seen once. This CDR3 has 14 amino acids. Deletions cut 1 base from V and 1 base from J, with 8 bases between. CDR1 SGHRS and CDR2 YFSETQ come from the germline V gene. Participants' own reports of clinical history determined their cohort assignment. Sequencing was carried out using PBMCs or T cells enriched from blood (not recorded which). V usage is TRBV5-1 and J usage is TRBJ1-1; no clear D gene. The clonotype comes from a woman aged 18-30 years who had recovered from COVID-19. The CDR3 sequence is CASSLSGRNTEAFF. Here the CDR3 DNA reads TGCGCCAGCAGCTTGTCAGGTAGGAACACTGAAGCTTTCTTT.